The 21 T cell receptor beta chains listed next were all sequenced from one sample in a study of blood T cells in healthy people across ages. Together with a sample-barcoded 5' primer, a J-beta primer mix was included in a second PCR lasting about 7 to 11 cycles. TCRdb reanalysed the 5' RACE reads using MiXCR and keeps one entry per CDR3 protein. The table includes 1 million to 1.2 million distinct CDR3 sequences, roughly two fifths detected once. The material sequenced was blood. All receptors derive from a man between 18 and 29 years old in good health.

V is TRBV6-5 and J is TRBJ2-3, with 11 nucleotides matching TRBD2. The CDR3 totals 19 residues. Per the germline V gene, CDR1 is MNHEY and CDR2 is SVGAGI. V lost 0 bases and J lost 5; bases outside the gene matches: 13. The CDR3 DNA sequence: TGTGCCAGCAGTTACTCGGTTAGCGGGGGGGCCTACAACGAAGATACGCAGTATTTT. This codes for CASSYSVSGGAYNEDTQYF.

The chain uses TRBV28 and TRBJ2-1; D gene ambiguous. Trimming cost V 2 bases and J 1 base, with 9 bases left between them. The CDR3 has 15 amino acids. Germline V gene data show CDR1 as MDHEN and CDR2 as SYDVKM. CDR3 DNA sequence: TGTGCCAGCAGTTTAAGGGCCAGTTCCTACAATGAGCAGTTCTTC. This gives the protein CASSLRASSYNEQFF.

This clonotype turned up a few times. The chain uses TRBV7-2 and TRBJ1-2; 7 nucleotides agree with TRBD1. Germline V gene lookup returns CDR1 SGHTA and CDR2 FQGNSA. There are 14 residues in the CDR3. J gave up 5 bases and V 1 base, and 4 bases lay outside the gene matches. The CDR3 is CASSLGGQSYGYTF. Written as DNA, the CDR3 is TGTGCCAGCAGCTTAGGGGGACAGAGTTATGGCTACACCTTC.

Only a few counts were recorded for this clonotype. The chain employs TRBV20-1 and TRBJ1-2; 7 bases match TRBD1. The germline gives CDR1 DFQATT, CDR2 SNEGSKA (reference sequence). V lost 5 bases to trimming and J lost 9 bases; unmatched junction nucleotides: 9. The CDR3 spans 12 residues. The CDR3 coding sequence is TGCAGTGCTTCCAGACAGGGTTCAAGCTACACCTTC. This gives the protein CSASRQGSSYTF.

The chain employs TRBV12-3 or TRBV12-4 and TRBJ1-5; 9 bases fit TRBD1. The CDR3 length is 17 residues. The ends lost 6 bases at V and 8 bases at J; junction bases unmatched: 17. As DNA, the CDR3 is TGTGCCAGCAGCCGTTACAAAGGGACAGGGCAAGGGAAGCCCCAGCATTTT. It codes for CASSRYKGTGQGKPQHF.

The chain links TRBV5-1 to TRBJ1-1; a weak D match, TRBD1 (5 bases). The CDR3 totals 18 residues. V lost 0 bases and J 3 bases, leaving 21 bases between the germline ends. Germline V gene lookup returns CDR1 SGHRS and CDR2 YFSETQ. The CDR3 loop reads CASSLEQGWDVADTEAFF. The CDR3 DNA reads as TGCGCCAGCAGCTTGGAGCAGGGATGGGACGTAGCGGACACTGAAGCTTTCTTT.

The chain links TRBV28 to TRBJ1-5; no clear D gene. In germline, CDR1 is MDHEN, CDR2 SYDVKM. The CDR3 spans 15 residues. Deletions cut 2 bases from V and 4 bases from J, with 12 bases between. DNA of the CDR3: TGTGCCAGCAGTTTACGCTTCATGGGGAATCAGCCCCAGCATTTT. Its translation: CASSLRFMGNQPQHF.

The CDR3 here is CASSSFRGYTF. The CDR3 nucleotides read TGTGCCAGCAGTTCTTTCAGAGGCTACACCTTC. J is TRBJ1-2 and V is TRBV28; D uncertain. This CDR3 comprises 11 residues. V was clipped by 4 bases and J by 8 bases, with 8 bases between them. Germline V CDR1 and CDR2: MDHEN, SYDVKM.

The chain links TRBV12-3 or TRBV12-4 to TRBJ1-5; perhaps TRBD1 as D (6 bases). V lost 6 bases to trimming and J lost 2 bases, with 17 bases between them. The CDR3 is 16 amino acids. CDR3 in amino acids: CASRSAGDWGNQPQHF. The CDR3 DNA reads as TGTGCCAGCAGATCCGCAGGGGACTGGGGCAATCAGCCCCAGCATTTT.

The CDR3 protein is CSVGTPNTEAFF. CDR3 coding DNA: TGCAGCGTTGGAACCCCGAACACTGAAGCTTTCTTT. The chain is built from TRBV29-1 and TRBJ1-1; D gene ambiguous. V was trimmed by 4 bases and J by 1 base, leaving 7 bases between them. Germline-derived CDR1 and CDR2 are SQVTM and ANQGSEA. The CDR3 loop spans 12 amino acids.

This clonotype turned up a few times. The V and J genes are TRBV6-2 or TRBV6-3 and TRBJ1-2, with D possibly being TRBD1 (6 bases). Germline assignment: CDR1 MNHEY and CDR2 SVGEGT. The length of the CDR3 is 14 residues. Trimming pared 7 bases from V and 6 bases from J, leaving 18 bases between. This CDR3 reads CASTGTILRNGYTF. The CDR3 DNA reads TGTGCCAGCACTGGGACAATCCTTCGGAATGGCTACACCTTC.

This chain uses TRBV25-1 with TRBJ2-1, with D possibly being TRBD1 or TRBD2 (5 bases each). Matching the DNA end better, TRBJ2-7 makes the J call doubtful. From germline, CDR1 is MGHDK and CDR2 SYGVNS. The CDR3 totals 13 residues. CDR3 protein: CASSGARHNEQYF. The CDR3 DNA follows: TGTGCCAGCAGCGGGGCGCGGCACAATGAGCAGTACTTC.

The chain links TRBV5-1 to TRBJ2-5, with a weak D call TRBD1 (6 bases). Per germline, CDR1 SGHRS and CDR2 YFSETQ. The length of the CDR3 is 14 residues. Trimming removed 1 base at V and 5 bases at J, with 12 bases between. The CDR3 bases are TGCGCCAGCAGCTTGTACAGGGCTCGGGAGACCCAGTACTTC. This sequence encodes CASSLYRARETQYF.

This clonotype was counted once. This sequence joins TRBV27 and TRBJ1-4; 8 bases map to TRBD1. This CDR3 is built from 14 residues. J gave up 5 bases and V 6 bases, and 5 bases lay outside the gene matches. Germline V gene lookup returns CDR1 MNHEY and CDR2 SMNVEV (reference sequence). The CDR3 coding sequence is TGTGCCAGCAGGGGGGACAGGACAAATGAAAAACTGTTTTTT. It specifies CASRGDRTNEKLFF.

Notes on this clonotype: A read error may produce the germline difference seen at one junction end. V and J are TRBV20-1 and TRBJ1-2; D remains ambiguous. CDR3 length: 15 residues. The germline V gene has CDR1 DFQATT and CDR2 SNEGSKA (reference sequence). CDR3 protein: CSAGRAGLRNDGYTF. DNA of the CDR3: TGCAGTGCCGGCCGGGCAGGCCTCCGTAACGATGGCTACACCTTC.

The rearrangement uses TRBV27 and TRBJ1-2; D possibly corresponds to TRBD1 (6 bases). Trimming pared 3 bases from V and 4 bases from J, leaving 18 bases between. The CDR3 has 16 residues. CDR1 MNHEY and CDR2 SMNVEV come from the germline V gene (reference sequence). As DNA, the CDR3 is TGTGCCAGCAGTTTCCATGAGGGGGACACAGGCTATGGCTACACCTTC. It translates to CASSFHEGDTGYGYTF.

This clonotype was observed a handful of times. J is TRBJ2-7 and V is TRBV20-1; 7 bases match TRBD1. The CDR3 loop spans 11 amino acids. V was clipped by 7 bases and J by 5 bases; unmatched bases: 5. CDR1 is DFQATT, CDR2 SNEGSKA, per germline (reference sequence). For the CDR3, the DNA is TGCAGTGGTGGCAGGGGGAACGAGCAGTACTTC. Translation gives CSGGRGNEQYF.

V gene TRBV20-1 combines with J gene TRBJ2-1; 9 bases are shared with TRBD1. The CDR3 is 14 amino acids. Looked up from germline, CDR1 is DFQATT and CDR2 is SNEGSKA (reference sequence). Losses at the gene ends were 1 base for V and 6 bases for J; bases not matched to a gene: 4. The CDR3 bases are TGCAGTGCTAGAGGGTCGACAGGGGGCAATGAGCAGTTCTTC. Amino acid sequence: CSARGSTGGNEQFF.

As concerns this clonotype: It may be a read error: a sequence one base away is much more abundant. The chain joins TRBV20-1 to TRBJ1-2; D is unresolved. This CDR3 spans 9 amino acids. Per the germline V gene, CDR1 is DFQATT and CDR2 is SNEGSKA (reference sequence). CDR3 DNA: TGCAGAGCCCCTGAGGCCTACACCTTC. This codes for CRAPEAYTF.

This clonotype appeared a few times. The CDR3 nucleotides read TGTGCCAGCAGCTTGTTAATAGGTGGCAATCAGCCCCAGCATTTT. It yields the protein CASSLLIGGNQPQHF. The chain carries TRBV7-2 and TRBJ1-5; no reliable D call. The CDR3 runs to 15 residues. Germline CDR1 and CDR2: SGHTA and FQGNSA. The V gene lost 3 bases and the J gene lost 2 bases, with 11 bases spanning the gap. Full variable domain (rest looked up from reference TRBV7-2 and TRBJ1-5): GAGVSQSPSNKVTEKGKDVELRCDPISGHTALYWYRQSLGQGLEFLIYFQGNSAPDKSGLPSDRFSAERTGGSVSTLTIQRTQQEDSAVYLCASSLLIGGNQPQHFGDGTRLSIL.

The chain couples TRBV7-9 to TRBJ2-7; no firm D call. The CDR3 has 12 amino acids. The germline V gene has CDR1 SEHNR and CDR2 FQNEAQ (reference sequence). V lost 8 bases, J lost 7 bases, and 15 bases lay in between. In nucleotides, the CDR3 is TGTGCCAGCGGAATACGATACAATGAGCAGTACTTC. As protein: CASGIRYNEQYF.